This is a list of T cell receptor beta chains from one sample in a study of cytomegalovirus exposure and HLA in healthy donors. The repertoire was sequenced with immunoSEQ multiplex PCR; TCRdb's copy has only in-frame clones and lacks some. The sample lists more than 55,000 clones, roughly 80% occurring once. Sequenced material: PBMCs. The receptors stem from a woman in her 40s in good health and CMV-seronegative. The conserved cysteine and the conserved F or W are not part of the CDR3 here.

v_gene	CDR3aa
TRBV5-6	ASSTIAGYHEQY
TRBV15	ATSRDNGLIGQGMYYGYT
TRBV6-1	ASSGQAGGTDTQY
TRBV7-9	ASSLGAGGFSGANVLT
TRBV7-2	ASRLQSSGNTGELF
TRBV9	ASRAVGYGYT
TRBV7-9	ASSPLDRSSTDTQY
TRBV9	ASSGGGIATNEKLF
TRBV5-1	ASSLASGASSGNTIY
TRBV19	ASSMGPGQAIMANYGYT
TRBV25-1	ASSANYNEQF
TRBV28	ASTRDRGEQF